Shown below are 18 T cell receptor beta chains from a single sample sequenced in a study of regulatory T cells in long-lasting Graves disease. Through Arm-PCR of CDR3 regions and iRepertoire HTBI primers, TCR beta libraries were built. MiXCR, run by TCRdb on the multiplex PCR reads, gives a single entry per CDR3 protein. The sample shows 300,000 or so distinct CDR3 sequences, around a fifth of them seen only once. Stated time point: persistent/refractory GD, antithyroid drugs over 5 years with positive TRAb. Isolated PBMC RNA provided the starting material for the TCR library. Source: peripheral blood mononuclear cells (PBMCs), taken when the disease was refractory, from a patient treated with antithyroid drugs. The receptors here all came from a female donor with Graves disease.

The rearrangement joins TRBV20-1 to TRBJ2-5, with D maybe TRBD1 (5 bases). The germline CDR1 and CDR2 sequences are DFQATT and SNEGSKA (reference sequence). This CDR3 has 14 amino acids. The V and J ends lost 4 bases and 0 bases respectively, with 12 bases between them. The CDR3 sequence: CSATRQTYQETQYF. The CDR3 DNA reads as TGCAGTGCTACCCGACAGACTTACCAAGAGACCCAGTACTTC.

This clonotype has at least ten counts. The CDR3 sequence is CASSLAGQGNIQYF. DNA for the CDR3: TGTGCCAGCAGCTTGGCAGGACAGGGAAACATTCAGTACTTC. J is TRBJ2-4 and V is TRBV7-9; 8 bases are a match to TRBD1. Per the germline V gene, CDR1 is SEHNR and CDR2 is FQNEAQ (reference sequence). The CDR3 is 14 residues long. V lost 3 bases and J lost 6; bases outside the gene matches: 4.

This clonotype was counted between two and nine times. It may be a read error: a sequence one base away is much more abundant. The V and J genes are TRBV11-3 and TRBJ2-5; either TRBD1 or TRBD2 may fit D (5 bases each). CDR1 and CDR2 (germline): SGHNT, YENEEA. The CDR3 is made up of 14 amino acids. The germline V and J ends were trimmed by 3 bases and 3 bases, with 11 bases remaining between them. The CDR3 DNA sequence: TGTGCCAGCAGCTTGGGGCCGAGGGAAGAGACCCAGTACTTC. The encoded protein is CASSLGPREETQYF.

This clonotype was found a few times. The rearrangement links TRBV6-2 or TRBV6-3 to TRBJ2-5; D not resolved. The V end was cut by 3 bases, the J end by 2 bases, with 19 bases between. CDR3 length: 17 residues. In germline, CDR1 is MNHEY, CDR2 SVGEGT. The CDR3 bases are TGTGCCAGCAGTTATGGGGTTTGGGAAGTGGATCAAGAGACCCAGTACTTC. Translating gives CASSYGVWEVDQETQYF.

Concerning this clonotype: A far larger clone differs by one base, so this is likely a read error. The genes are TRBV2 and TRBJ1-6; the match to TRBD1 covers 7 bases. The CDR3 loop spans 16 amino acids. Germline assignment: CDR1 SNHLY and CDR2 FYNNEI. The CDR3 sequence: CASSFSLSTGNSPPHF. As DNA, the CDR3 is TGTGCCAGCAGTTTTAGCCTCTCGACAGGGAACTCACCCCCCCACTTT.

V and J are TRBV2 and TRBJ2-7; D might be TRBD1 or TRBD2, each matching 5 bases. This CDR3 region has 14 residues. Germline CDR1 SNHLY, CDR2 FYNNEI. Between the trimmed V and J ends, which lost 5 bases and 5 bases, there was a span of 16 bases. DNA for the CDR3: TGTGCCAGCAGTTCCGGACCCGTGGGGGACGAGCAGTACTTC. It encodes CASSSGPVGDEQYF. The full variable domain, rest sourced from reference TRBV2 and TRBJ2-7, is EPEVTQTPSHQVTQMGQEVILRCVPISNHLYFYWYRQILGQKVEFLVSFYNNEISEKSEIFDDQFSVERPDGSNFTLKIRSTKLEDSAMYFCASSSGPVGDEQYFGPGTRLTVT.

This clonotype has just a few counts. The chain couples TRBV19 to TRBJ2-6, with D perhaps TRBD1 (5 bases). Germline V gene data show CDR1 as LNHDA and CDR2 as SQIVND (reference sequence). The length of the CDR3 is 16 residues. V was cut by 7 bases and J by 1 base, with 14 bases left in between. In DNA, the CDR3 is TGTGCCAGTAACCCAGGGCGGTGGTCTGGGGCCAACGTCCTGACTTTC. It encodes CASNPGRWSGANVLTF.

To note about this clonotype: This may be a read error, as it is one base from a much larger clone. The CDR3 here is CASSWAPTSGASYEQYF. The CDR3 coding sequence is TGTGCCAGCAGTTGGGCCCCCACTAGCGGTGCCTCCTACGAGCAGTACTTC. The chain employs TRBV28 and TRBJ2-7; TRBD2 aligns across 8 bases. Germline CDR1 is MDHEN and CDR2 is SYDVKM. V was pared by 4 bases and J by 0 bases, with 11 bases of the junction left unmatched. The CDR3 contains 17 residues.

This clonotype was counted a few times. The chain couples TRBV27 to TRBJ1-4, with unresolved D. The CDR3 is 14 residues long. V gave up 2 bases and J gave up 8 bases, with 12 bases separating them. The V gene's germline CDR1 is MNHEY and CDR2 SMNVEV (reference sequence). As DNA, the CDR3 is TGTGCCAGCAGTTTAGGGAGGCGGGAGGAAAAACTGTTTTTT. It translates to CASSLGRREEKLFF.

The CDR3 region has the DNA TGTGCCAGCAGCCAAGGGGGCTTGGCCGAGCAGTACTTC. Its protein product is CASSQGGLAEQYF. The V gene is TRBV3-1, the J gene TRBJ2-7, with D maybe TRBD1 (5 bases). The CDR3 contains 13 residues. Germline CDR1 and CDR2: LGHDT and YNNKEL (reference sequence). Between the trimmed V and J ends, which lost 1 base and 6 bases, there was a span of 10 bases.

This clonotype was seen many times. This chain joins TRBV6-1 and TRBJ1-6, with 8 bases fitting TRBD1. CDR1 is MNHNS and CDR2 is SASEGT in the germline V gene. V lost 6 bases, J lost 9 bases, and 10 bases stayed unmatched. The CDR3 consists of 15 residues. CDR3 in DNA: TGTGCCAGCAGAACGGACAGGGATCCGGGTTCACCCCTCCACTTT. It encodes CASRTDRDPGSPLHF.

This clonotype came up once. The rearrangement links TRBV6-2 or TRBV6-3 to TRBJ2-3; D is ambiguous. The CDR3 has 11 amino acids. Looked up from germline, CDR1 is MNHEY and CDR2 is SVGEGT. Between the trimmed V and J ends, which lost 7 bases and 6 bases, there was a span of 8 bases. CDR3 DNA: TGTGCCAGCACCGATGCGGATACGCAGTATTTT. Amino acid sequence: CASTDADTQYF.

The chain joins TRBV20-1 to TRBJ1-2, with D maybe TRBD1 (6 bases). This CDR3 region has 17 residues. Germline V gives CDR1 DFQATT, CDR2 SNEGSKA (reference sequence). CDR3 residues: CSGGADLRGVRVYGYTF. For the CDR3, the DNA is TGCAGCGGAGGCGCTGACCTCAGGGGAGTTCGGGTTTATGGCTACACCTTC.

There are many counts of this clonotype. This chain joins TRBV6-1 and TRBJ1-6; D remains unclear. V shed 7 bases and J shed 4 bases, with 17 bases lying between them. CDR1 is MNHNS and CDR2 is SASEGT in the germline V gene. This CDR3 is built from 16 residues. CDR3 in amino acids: CASKTAAPVYNSPLHF. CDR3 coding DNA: TGTGCCAGCAAAACGGCGGCGCCGGTGTATAATTCACCCCTCCACTTT.

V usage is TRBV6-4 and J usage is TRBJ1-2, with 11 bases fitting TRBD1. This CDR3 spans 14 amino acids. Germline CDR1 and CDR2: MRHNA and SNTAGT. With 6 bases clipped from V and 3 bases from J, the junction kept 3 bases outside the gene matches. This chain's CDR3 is CASRRDRGDYGYTF. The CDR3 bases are TGTGCCAGCAGGAGGGACAGGGGGGACTATGGCTACACCTTC.

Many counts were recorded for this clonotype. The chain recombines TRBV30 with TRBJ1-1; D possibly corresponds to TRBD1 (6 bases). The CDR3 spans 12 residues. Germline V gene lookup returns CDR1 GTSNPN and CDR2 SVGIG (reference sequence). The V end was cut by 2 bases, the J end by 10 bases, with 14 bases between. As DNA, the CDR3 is TGTGCCTGGAGTAAGACTCAGGGGCCAGCTTTCTTT. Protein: CAWSKTQGPAFF.

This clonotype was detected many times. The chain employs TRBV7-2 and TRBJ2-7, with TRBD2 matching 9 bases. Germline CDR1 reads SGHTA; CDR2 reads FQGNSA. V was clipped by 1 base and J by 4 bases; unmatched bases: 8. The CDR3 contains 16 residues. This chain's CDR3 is CASSLVGGGAWYEQYF. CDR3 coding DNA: TGTGCCAGCAGCTTAGTGGGCGGGGGGGCGTGGTACGAGCAGTACTTC.

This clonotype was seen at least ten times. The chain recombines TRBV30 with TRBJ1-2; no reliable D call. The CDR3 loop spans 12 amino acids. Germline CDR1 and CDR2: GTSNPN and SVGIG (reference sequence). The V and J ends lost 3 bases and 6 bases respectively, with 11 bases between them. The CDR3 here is CAWRGSGNGYTF. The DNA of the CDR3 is TGTGCCTGGAGGGGATCGGGCAATGGCTACACCTTC.